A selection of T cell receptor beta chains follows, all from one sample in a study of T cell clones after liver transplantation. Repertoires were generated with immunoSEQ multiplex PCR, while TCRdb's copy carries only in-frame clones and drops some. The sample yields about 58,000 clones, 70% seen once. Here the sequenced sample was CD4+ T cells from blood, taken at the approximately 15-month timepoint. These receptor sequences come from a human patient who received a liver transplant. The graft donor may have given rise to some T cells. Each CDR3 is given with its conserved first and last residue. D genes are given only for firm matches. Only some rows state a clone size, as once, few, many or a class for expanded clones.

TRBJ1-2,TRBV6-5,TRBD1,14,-,TGTGCCAGCAGTTACGGACAGGGAGGCTATGGCTACACCTTC,CASSYGQGGYGYTF
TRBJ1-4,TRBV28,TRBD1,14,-,TGTGCCAGCAGTCCCGGGACAGGGGGAGAAAAACTGTTTTTT,CASSPGTGGEKLFF
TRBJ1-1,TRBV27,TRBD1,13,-,TGTGCCAGCAGTTTTTCAGGGGGAGGCGGAGCTTTCTTT,CASSFSGGGGAFF
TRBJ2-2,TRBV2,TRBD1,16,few,TGTGCCAGCAGGGCTGGACAGGGGGCGAACACCGGGGAGCTGTTTTTT,CASRAGQGANTGELFF
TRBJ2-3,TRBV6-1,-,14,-,TGTGCCAGCAGTGACGCAGGGGGCACAGATACGCAGTATTTT,CASSDAGGTDTQYF
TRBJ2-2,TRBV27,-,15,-,TGTGCCAGCAGTTTGGTCCACCCGAACACCGGGGAGCTGTTTTTT,CASSLVHPNTGELFF
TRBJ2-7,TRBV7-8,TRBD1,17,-,TGTGCCAGCAGCTTATTTGGCTGGGGGACAGGGGGCAACGAGCAGTACTTC,CASSLFGWGTGGNEQYF
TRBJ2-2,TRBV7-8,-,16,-,TGTGCCAGCACCCCCCTGGGTGGGACGGACACCGGGGAGCTGTTTTTT,CASTPLGGTDTGELFF
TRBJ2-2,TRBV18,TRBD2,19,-,TGTGCCAGCTCACGGAATTCACTAGCGGGGGCCTCGAACACCGGGGAGCTGTTTTTT,CASSRNSLAGASNTGELFF
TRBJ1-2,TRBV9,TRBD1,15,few,TGTGCCAGCAGCGCCTACCTGACAGGGCCCCGGAGCTACACCTTC,CASSAYLTGPRSYTF
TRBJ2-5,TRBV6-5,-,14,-,TGTGCCAGCAGTTACTCGCGTACTCTAGAGACCCAGTACTTC,CASSYSRTLETQYF
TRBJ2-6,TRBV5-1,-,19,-,TGCGCCAGCAGCTTGGTAATGGTATCCCCTCCCTCTGGGGCCAACGTCCTGACTTTC,CASSLVMVSPPSGANVLTF
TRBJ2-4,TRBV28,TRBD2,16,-,TGTGCCAGCAGTCCAGCGGGAGGGCTAGCCAAAAACATTCAGTACTTC,CASSPAGGLAKNIQYF
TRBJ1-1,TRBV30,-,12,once,TGTGCCTGGAGACGGAACAGGTTAGAAGCTTTCTTT,CAWRRNRLEAFF
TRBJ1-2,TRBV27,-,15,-,TGTGCCAGCAATCCCCTTTCGGGGGTCGACTATGGCTACACCTTC,CASNPLSGVDYGYTF
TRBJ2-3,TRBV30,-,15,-,TGTGCCTGGATGGGAGGTAGGAGCGACACAGATACGCAGTATTTT,CAWMGGRSDTDTQYF
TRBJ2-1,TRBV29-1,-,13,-,TGCAGCGCTCGTGGGAAGGGTTACAATGAGCAGTTCTTC,CSARGKGYNEQFF
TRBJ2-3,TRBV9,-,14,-,TGTGCCAGCAGCGTAGGCCAGCGCACAGATACGCAGTATTTT,CASSVGQRTDTQYF
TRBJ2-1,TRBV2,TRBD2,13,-,TGTGCCAGCACAGGACTAGCGGGATCTGAGCAGTTCTTC,CASTGLAGSEQFF
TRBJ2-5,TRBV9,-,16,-,TGTGCCAGCAGCGTAGCGGGTTCAGCGGGTCAAGAGACCCAGTACTTC,CASSVAGSAGQETQYF
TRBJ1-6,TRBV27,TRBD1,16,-,TGTGCCAGCAGTTTGAGGACAGGGGGTTCCAATTCACCCCTCCACTTT,CASSLRTGGSNSPLHF
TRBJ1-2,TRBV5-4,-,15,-,TGTGCCAGCAGCGTGGGACAATCTAGTCTCTTTGGCTACACCTTC,CASSVGQSSLFGYTF
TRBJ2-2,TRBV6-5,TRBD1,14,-,TGTGCCAGCGGATGGACAGGCAGCACCGGGGAGCTGTTTTTT,CASGWTGSTGELFF
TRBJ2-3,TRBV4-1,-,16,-,TGCGCCAGCAGCCCGGGGGCAGGGACAAGCACAGATACGCAGTATTTT,CASSPGAGTSTDTQYF
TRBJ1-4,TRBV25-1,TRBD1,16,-,TGTGCCAGCAGTGCCCGAACAGGGGCAACTAATGAAAAACTGTTTTTT,CASSARTGATNEKLFF
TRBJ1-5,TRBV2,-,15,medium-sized,TGTGCCAGCAGTGTTGACAGCAATAGCAATCAGCCCCAGCATTTT,CASSVDSNSNQPQHF
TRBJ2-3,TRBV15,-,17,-,TGTGCCACCAGCAGAGATTGGGTAGGGGCGGGCACAGATACGCAGTATTTT,CATSRDWVGAGTDTQYF
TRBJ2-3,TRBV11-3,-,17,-,TGTGCCAGCAGCCACTCTCTTGGCGGGCGAAGAGCAGATACGCAGTATTTT,CASSHSLGGRRADTQYF
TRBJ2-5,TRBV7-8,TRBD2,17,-,TGTGCCAGCAGGGATGGTCCGGGACTAGGAGTACAAGAGACCCAGTACTTC,CASRDGPGLGVQETQYF